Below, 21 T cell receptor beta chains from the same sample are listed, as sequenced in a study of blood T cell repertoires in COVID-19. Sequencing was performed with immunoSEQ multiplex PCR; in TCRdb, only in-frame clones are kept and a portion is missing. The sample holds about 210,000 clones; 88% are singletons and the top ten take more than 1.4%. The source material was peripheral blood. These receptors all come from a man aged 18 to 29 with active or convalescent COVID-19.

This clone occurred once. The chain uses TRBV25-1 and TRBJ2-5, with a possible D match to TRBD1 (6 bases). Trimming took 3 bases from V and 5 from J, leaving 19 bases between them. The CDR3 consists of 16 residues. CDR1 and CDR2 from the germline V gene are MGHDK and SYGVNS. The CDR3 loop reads CASSEEQGLLGETQYF. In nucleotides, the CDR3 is TGTGCCAGCAGTGAGGAACAGGGTCTGTTGGGCGAGACCCAGTACTTC.

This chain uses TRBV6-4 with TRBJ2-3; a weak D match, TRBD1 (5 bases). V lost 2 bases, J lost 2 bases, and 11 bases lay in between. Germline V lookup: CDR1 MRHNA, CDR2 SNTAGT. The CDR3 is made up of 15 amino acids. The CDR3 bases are TGTGCCAGCAGTGACAACGACAGATACACAGATACGCAGTATTTT. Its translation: CASSDNDRYTDTQYF.

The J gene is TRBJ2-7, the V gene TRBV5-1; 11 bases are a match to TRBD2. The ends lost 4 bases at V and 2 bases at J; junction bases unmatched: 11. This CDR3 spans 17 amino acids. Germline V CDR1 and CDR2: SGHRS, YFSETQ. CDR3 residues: CASSVLGVAGGPYEQYF. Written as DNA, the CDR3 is TGCGCCAGCAGCGTCCTAGGCGTAGCGGGAGGGCCCTACGAGCAGTACTTC.

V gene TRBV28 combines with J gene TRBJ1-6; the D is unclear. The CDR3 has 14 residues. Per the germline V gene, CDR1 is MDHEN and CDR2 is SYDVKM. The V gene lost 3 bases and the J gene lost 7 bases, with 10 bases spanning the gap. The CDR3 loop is CASSLLAENSPLHF. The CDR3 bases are TGTGCCAGCAGTTTGCTCGCGGAGAATTCACCCCTCCACTTT. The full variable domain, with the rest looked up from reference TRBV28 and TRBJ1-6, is DVKVTQSSRYLVKRTGEKVFLECVQDMDHENMFWYRQDPGLGLRLIYFSYDVKMKEKGDIPEGYSVSREKKERFSLILESASTNQTSMYLCASSLLAENSPLHFGNGTRLTVT.

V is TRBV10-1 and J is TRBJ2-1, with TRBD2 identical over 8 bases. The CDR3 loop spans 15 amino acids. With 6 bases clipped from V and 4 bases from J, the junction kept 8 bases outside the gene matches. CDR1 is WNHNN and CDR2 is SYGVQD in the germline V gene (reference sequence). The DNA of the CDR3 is TGCGCCAGCAGCGAAGCGGGAGCAGGGTACAATGAGCAGTTCTTC. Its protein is CASSEAGAGYNEQFF.

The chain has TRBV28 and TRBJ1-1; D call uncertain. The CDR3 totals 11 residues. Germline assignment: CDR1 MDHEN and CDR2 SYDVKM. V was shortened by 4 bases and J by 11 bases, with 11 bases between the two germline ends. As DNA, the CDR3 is TGTGCCAGCAGTTCCCCCCGTCGGGCTTTCTTT. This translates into CASSSPRRAFF.

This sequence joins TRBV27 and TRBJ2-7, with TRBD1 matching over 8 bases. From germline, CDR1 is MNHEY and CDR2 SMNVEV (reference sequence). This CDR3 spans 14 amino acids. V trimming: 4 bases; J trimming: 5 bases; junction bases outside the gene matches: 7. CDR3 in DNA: TGTGCCAGCAGTTCTGTACAGGGGGTCCACGAGCAGTACTTC. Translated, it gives CASSSVQGVHEQYF.

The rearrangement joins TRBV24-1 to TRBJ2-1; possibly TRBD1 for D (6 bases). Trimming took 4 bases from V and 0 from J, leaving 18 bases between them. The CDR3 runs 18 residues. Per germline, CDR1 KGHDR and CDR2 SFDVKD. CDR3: CATSDKQGVTPSYNEQFF. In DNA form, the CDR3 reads TGTGCCACCAGTGACAAACAGGGAGTAACACCCTCCTACAATGAGCAGTTCTTC.

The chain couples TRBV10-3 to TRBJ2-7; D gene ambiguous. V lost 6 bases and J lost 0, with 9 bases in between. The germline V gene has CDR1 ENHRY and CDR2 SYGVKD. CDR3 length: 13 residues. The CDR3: CAIRSADSYEQYF. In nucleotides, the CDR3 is TGTGCCATCAGGTCTGCGGACTCCTACGAGCAGTACTTC.

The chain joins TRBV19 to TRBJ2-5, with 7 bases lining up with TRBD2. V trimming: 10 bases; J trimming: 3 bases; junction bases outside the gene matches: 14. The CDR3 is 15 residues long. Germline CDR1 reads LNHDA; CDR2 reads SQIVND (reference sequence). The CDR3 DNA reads TGTGCCACGAACCGGGAGGTGGGCAGGGAAGAGACCCAGTACTTC. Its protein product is CATNREVGREETQYF.

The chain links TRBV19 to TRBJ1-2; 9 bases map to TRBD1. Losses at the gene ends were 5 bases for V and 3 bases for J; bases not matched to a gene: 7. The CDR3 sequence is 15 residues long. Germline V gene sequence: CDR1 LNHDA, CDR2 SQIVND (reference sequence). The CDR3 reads CASSPGTGWHYGYTF. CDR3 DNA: TGTGCCAGTAGTCCGGGGACAGGGTGGCACTATGGCTACACCTTC.

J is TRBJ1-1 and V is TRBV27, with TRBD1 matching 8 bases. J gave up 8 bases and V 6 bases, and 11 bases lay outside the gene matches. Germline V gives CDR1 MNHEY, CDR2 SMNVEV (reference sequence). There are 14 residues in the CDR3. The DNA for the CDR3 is TGTGCCAGCAGCCCGCGGACAGGGAGGTCAGAAGCTTTCTTT. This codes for CASSPRTGRSEAFF.

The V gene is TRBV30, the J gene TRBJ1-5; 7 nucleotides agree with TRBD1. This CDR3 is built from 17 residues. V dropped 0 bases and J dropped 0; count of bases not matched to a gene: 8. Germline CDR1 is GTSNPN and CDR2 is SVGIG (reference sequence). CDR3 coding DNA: TGTGCCTGGAGTGTACGGGACAGACCGAATAGCAATCAGCCCCAGCATTTT. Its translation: CAWSVRDRPNSNQPQHF.

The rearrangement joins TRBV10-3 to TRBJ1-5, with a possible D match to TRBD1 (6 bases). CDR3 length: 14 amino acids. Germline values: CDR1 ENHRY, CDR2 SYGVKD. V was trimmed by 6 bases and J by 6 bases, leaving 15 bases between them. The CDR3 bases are TGTGCCATCAGGAAGGACAGCGATTCTCAGCCCCAGCATTTT. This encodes CAIRKDSDSQPQHF.

In DNA, the CDR3 is TGTGCCAGCAGCCCCGGACTAGCGGGAGTGGGTGAGCAGTTCTTC. Amino acid sequence: CASSPGLAGVGEQFF. The J gene is TRBJ2-1, the V gene TRBV3-1 (or the pseudogene TRBV3-2); 13 bases map to TRBD2. V gave up 4 bases and J gave up 9 bases; unmatched junction bases: 6. The CDR3 is 15 residues long. Germline V gene sequence: CDR1 LGHDT, CDR2 YNNKEL (reference sequence).

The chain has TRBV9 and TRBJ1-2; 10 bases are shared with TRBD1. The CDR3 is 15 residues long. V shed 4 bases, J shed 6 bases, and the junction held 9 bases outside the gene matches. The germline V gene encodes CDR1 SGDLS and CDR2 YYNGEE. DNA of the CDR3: TGTGCCAGCAGCAACCGGGACAGGGGAGAAAATGGCTACACCTTC. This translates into CASSNRDRGENGYTF.

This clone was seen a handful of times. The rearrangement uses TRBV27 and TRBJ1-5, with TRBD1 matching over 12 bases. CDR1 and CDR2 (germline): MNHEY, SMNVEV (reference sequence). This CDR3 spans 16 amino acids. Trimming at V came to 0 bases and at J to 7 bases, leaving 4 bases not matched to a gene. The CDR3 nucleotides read TGTGCCAGCAGTTTATCTGGGACAGGGGGCTTACAGCCCCAGCATTTT. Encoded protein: CASSLSGTGGLQPQHF.

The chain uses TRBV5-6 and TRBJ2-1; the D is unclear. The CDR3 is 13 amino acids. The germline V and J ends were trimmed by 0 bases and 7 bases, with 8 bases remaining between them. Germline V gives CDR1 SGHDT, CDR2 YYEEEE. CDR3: CASSLEARNEQFF. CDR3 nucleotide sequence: TGTGCCAGCAGCTTGGAAGCCAGGAATGAGCAGTTCTTC.

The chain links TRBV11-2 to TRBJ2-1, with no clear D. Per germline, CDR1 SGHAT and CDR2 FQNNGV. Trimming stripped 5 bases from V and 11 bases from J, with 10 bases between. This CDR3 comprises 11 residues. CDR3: CASSPLIQQFF. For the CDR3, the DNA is TGTGCCAGCAGCCCCTTAATTCAGCAGTTCTTC.

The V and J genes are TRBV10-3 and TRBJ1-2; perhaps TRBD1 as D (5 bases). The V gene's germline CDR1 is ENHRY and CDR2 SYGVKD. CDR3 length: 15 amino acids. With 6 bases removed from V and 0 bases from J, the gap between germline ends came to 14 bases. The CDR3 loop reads CAISRQGQANYGYTF. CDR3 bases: TGTGCCATCAGCCGGCAGGGTCAAGCTAACTATGGCTACACCTTC.

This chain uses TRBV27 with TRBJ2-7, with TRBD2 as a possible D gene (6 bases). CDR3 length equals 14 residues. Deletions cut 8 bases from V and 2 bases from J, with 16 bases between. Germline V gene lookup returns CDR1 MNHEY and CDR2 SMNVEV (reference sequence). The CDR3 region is CASASGTPTYEQYF. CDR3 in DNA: TGTGCCAGCGCCTCCGGGACTCCTACCTACGAGCAGTACTTC.